What follows are 27 T cell receptor beta chains derived from one specimen sequenced in a study of cytomegalovirus exposure and HLA in healthy donors (dated by TCRdb to 2016 to 2017). Library preparation used the immunoSEQ multiplex PCR assay. For the multiplex PCR, a mixture combining 60 forward primers for TCR Vbeta segments and 13 reverse primers for TCR Jbeta segments was used. This is the immuneACCESS table as TCRdb keeps it, with only in-frame sequences that have V and J called. A part of the clones is gone; compared with another copy, unresolved V genes explain less than half, and the rest is unexplained. The sample table lists about 180,000 clones, 60% to 85% of them with a count of one. In total, the top ten clones hold roughly 2.8% of the sample. The sequencing input was PBMCs. All receptors come from a male donor in good health and CMV-seronegative.

This sequence joins TRBV11-2 and TRBJ2-7; TRBD1 matches at 8 bases. Looked up from germline, CDR1 is SGHAT and CDR2 is FQNNGV. The CDR3 has 15 amino acids. The V segment lost 5 bases and the J segment 6 bases; nucleotides outside the gene matches: 12. CDR3 sequence reads: CASSKGQGKGSEQYF. The CDR3 nucleotides read TGTGCCAGCAGCAAAGGACAGGGCAAGGGATCCGAGCAGTACTTC.

This clone appeared a few times. J is TRBJ1-6 and V is TRBV9; D might be TRBD1 (5 bases). Per the germline V gene, CDR1 is SGDLS and CDR2 is YYNGEE. The CDR3 spans 13 residues. V was trimmed by 3 bases and J by 14 bases, leaving 15 bases between them. The CDR3 DNA sequence: TGTGCCAGCAGCGAGGGGCTCATGACCACCCTCCACTTT. Its protein product is CASSEGLMTTLHF. Combining the CDR3 with reference TRBV9 and TRBJ1-6 gives the whole variable domain DSGVTQTPKHLITATGQRVTLRCSPRSGDLSVYWYQQSLDQGLQFLIQYYNGEERAKGNILERFSAQQFPDLHSELNLSSLELGDSALYFCASSEGLMTTLHFGNGTRLTVT.

The chain uses TRBV7-3 and TRBJ2-7, with 8 bases that match TRBD1. This CDR3 contains 13 residues. Per the germline V gene, CDR1 is SGHTA and CDR2 is FQGTGA. V lost 5 bases and J lost 6; bases outside the gene matches: 6. The DNA for the CDR3 is TGTGCCAGCAGCAGGACAGGGAGTGGCGAGCAGTACTTC. Translating it yields CASSRTGSGEQYF.

The V and J genes are TRBV6-5 and TRBJ2-1, with TRBD2 identical over 9 bases. The V gene's germline CDR1 is MNHEY and CDR2 SVGAGI. The CDR3 loop spans 12 amino acids. Trimming took 4 bases from V and 14 from J; bases not matched to a gene: 6. CDR3 amino acids: CASSSERGVEFF. The CDR3 coding sequence is TGTGCCAGCAGTTCAGAGCGGGGGGTTGAGTTCTTC.

V is TRBV7-9 and J is TRBJ2-1, with 14 bases matching TRBD2. The V and J ends lost 5 bases and 0 bases, in that order; junction bases with no gene match: 9. The CDR3 is made up of 19 amino acids. Germline CDR1 reads SEHNR; CDR2 reads FQNEAQ (reference sequence). The CDR3: CASSRTGTSGGHSYNEQFF. CDR3 bases: TGTGCCAGCAGCAGAACCGGGACTAGCGGGGGCCACTCCTACAATGAGCAGTTCTTC.

V gene TRBV7-8 combines with J gene TRBJ1-2; D not certain. V lost 1 base and J 0 bases, leaving 18 bases between the germline ends. Germline values: CDR1 SGHVS, CDR2 FQNEAQ. The CDR3 length is 18 residues. The CDR3 DNA is TGTGCCAGCAGCTTAGGTGCCCGGCGGGGTATTGCTAACTATGGCTACACCTTC. It yields the protein CASSLGARRGIANYGYTF.

V usage is TRBV18 and J usage is TRBJ1-5; a possible D gene is TRBD1 (5 bases). Trimming left V 2 bases short and J 1 base short, with 15 bases between. CDR1 is KGHSH, CDR2 LQKENI, per germline. CDR3 length equals 17 residues. The DNA for the CDR3 is TGTGCCAGCTCACCAAAGGGCGGGACGGGAAGCAATCAGCCCCAGCATTTT. It specifies CASSPKGGTGSNQPQHF.

Written as DNA, the CDR3 is TGCGCCAGCAGCTCTTTTGGAGGGGCAGATACGCAGTATTTT. It translates to CASSSFGGADTQYF. This chain links TRBV5-1 with TRBJ2-3; D might be TRBD2 (6 bases). The V end was cut by 3 bases, the J end by 4 bases, with 12 bases between. The CDR3 is made up of 14 amino acids. Germline loops: CDR1 SGHRS, CDR2 YFSETQ.

The chain employs TRBV6-5 and TRBJ1-4, with D possibly TRBD1 on 6 matching bases. The CDR3 has 16 residues. Trimming cost V 0 bases and J 7 bases, with 15 bases left between them. Germline V gene lookup returns CDR1 MNHEY and CDR2 SVGAGI. In DNA, the CDR3 is TGTGCCAGCAGTTACTCGAATCTGGGGGCCAGTGAAAAACTGTTTTTT. It encodes CASSYSNLGASEKLFF.

This clone was observed a handful of times. The chain joins TRBV29-1 to TRBJ2-1, with unresolved D. Germline CDR1 SQVTM, CDR2 ANQGSEA. The CDR3 covers 13 residues. The CDR3 region has the DNA TGCGCCGGATTAACGAGGTCCTACAATGAGCAGTTCTTC. Protein: CAGLTRSYNEQFF.

This sequence joins TRBV28 and TRBJ2-5; D remains ambiguous. Germline V lookup: CDR1 MDHEN, CDR2 SYDVKM. The CDR3 sequence is 11 residues long. Trimming stripped 3 bases from V and 3 bases from J, with 2 bases between. In DNA, the CDR3 is TGTGCCAGCAGTTTCAAAGAGACCCAGTACTTC. This sequence encodes CASSFKETQYF.

The rearrangement joins TRBV4-2 to TRBJ2-1; D is unresolved. Germline V gene sequence: CDR1 LGHNA, CDR2 YNFKEQ. V lost 0 bases and J lost 2, with 8 bases in between. The length of the CDR3 is 15 residues. The CDR3 DNA reads TGTGCCAGCAGCCAAGATATCCGGGCCTACAATGAGCAGTTCTTC. Translating gives CASSQDIRAYNEQFF.

The table lists this clone with a few counts. The chain uses TRBV5-5 and TRBJ2-3; maybe TRBD2 (5 bases). With 4 bases removed from V and 5 bases from J, the gap between germline ends came to 14 bases. This CDR3 contains 14 residues. Germline CDR1 and CDR2: SGHKS and YYEKEE (reference sequence). DNA of the CDR3: TGTGCCAGCAGCACGGGATTGCTCGGAGATACGCAGTATTTT. Translating it yields CASSTGLLGDTQYF.

V usage is TRBV18 and J usage is TRBJ1-5, with a weak D call TRBD1 (6 bases). CDR3 length equals 15 residues. The V end lost 3 bases, the J end lost 3 bases, and 12 bases lay between the germline ends. The germline V gene encodes CDR1 KGHSH and CDR2 LQKENI. CDR3 sequence reads: CASSPAGATNQPQHF. DNA for the CDR3: TGTGCCAGCTCACCTGCGGGGGCCACCAATCAGCCCCAGCATTTT.

J is TRBJ1-1 and V is TRBV5-1; possibly TRBD1 for D (5 bases). CDR1 is SGHRS, CDR2 YFSETQ, per germline. The CDR3 is 15 amino acids. V gave up 4 bases and J gave up 2 bases, with 15 bases separating them. The CDR3 spells CASSLATGVNTEAFF. Written as DNA, the CDR3 is TGCGCCAGCAGCCTCGCCACGGGGGTAAACACTGAAGCTTTCTTT.

This clone was observed a few times. This chain connects TRBV10-3 to TRBJ1-1, with 8 bases matching TRBD1. This CDR3 contains 15 residues. CDR1 ENHRY and CDR2 SYGVKD come from the germline V gene. V shed 2 bases and J 5 bases; nucleotides not matched to a gene: 7. CDR3 residues: CAISETGQGWTEAFF. DNA for the CDR3: TGTGCCATCAGTGAGACTGGACAGGGTTGGACTGAAGCTTTCTTT.

Only one count was recorded for this clone. The chain couples TRBV6-6 to TRBJ1-2; D might be TRBD1 (6 bases). Germline CDR1 is MNHNY and CDR2 is SVGAGI (reference sequence). This CDR3 contains 15 residues. The V end was cut by 3 bases, the J end by 0 bases, with 11 bases between. CDR3 sequence: CASSYTGPANYGYTF. CDR3 in DNA: TGTGCCAGCAGTTATACAGGGCCAGCTAACTATGGCTACACCTTC.

The chain is built from TRBV11-2 and TRBJ2-3, with D possibly matching TRBD2 (6 bases). CDR3 length: 15 residues. V was trimmed by 5 bases and J by 0 bases, leaving 12 bases between them. CDR1 and CDR2 (germline): SGHAT, FQNNGV. The CDR3 is CASSPLASSTDTQYF. The CDR3 coding sequence is TGTGCCAGCAGCCCTCTAGCGTCTAGCACAGATACGCAGTATTTT.

This clone was found a few times. This sequence joins TRBV4-1 and TRBJ2-3, with D possibly being TRBD2 (6 bases). Germline V gene lookup returns CDR1 MGHRA and CDR2 YSYEKL. The CDR3 contains 17 residues. The ends were cut back, 4 bases at V and 0 bases at J, with 17 bases in the middle. CDR3 residues: CASSRRGTVDSTDTQYF. CDR3 bases: TGCGCCAGCAGCCGCCGCGGGACTGTTGATAGCACAGATACGCAGTATTTT.

The chain has TRBV7-2 and TRBJ1-2; D perhaps matches TRBD1 (6 bases). The V end was cut by 4 bases, the J end by 8 bases, with 11 bases between. The germline CDR1 and CDR2 sequences are SGHTA and FQGNSA. The CDR3 is made up of 12 amino acids. The CDR3 spells CASSSTGLGYTF. DNA for the CDR3: TGTGCCAGCAGCTCAACAGGGTTAGGCTACACCTTC.

The chain joins TRBV4-1 to TRBJ1-5; 7 bases are shared with TRBD1. CDR1 is MGHRA and CDR2 is YSYEKL in the germline V gene. The CDR3 has 16 amino acids. The trim removed 0 bases at V and 5 bases at J, leaving 7 bases unmatched. The CDR3 nucleotides are TGCGCCAGCAGCCAAGATCCCGACAGGGACTATCAGCCCCAGCATTTT. This gives the protein CASSQDPDRDYQPQHF.

The chain uses TRBV27 and TRBJ1-3; D not certain. V dropped 5 bases and J dropped 4 bases, with 9 bases sitting between them. Germline CDR1 is MNHEY and CDR2 is SMNVEV (reference sequence). This CDR3 is 13 amino acids long. The CDR3 reads CASSRRLGNTIYF. Written as DNA, the CDR3 is TGTGCCAGCAGTCGTCGCCTAGGAAACACCATATATTTT.

This clone was recorded at least ten times. The chain recombines TRBV4-1 with TRBJ2-7, with 11 bases lining up with TRBD2. Germline V gene sequence: CDR1 MGHRA, CDR2 YSYEKL. The CDR3 has 16 residues. V gave up 0 bases and J gave up 2 bases; unmatched junction bases: 3. For the CDR3, the DNA is TGCGCCAGCAGCCAAGAACCACTAGCGGGAGCCTACGAGCAGTACTTC. It translates to CASSQEPLAGAYEQYF.

This clone has just one count. The genes are TRBV28 and TRBJ2-3; D may be TRBD1 (5 bases). Trimming removed 6 bases at V and 0 bases at J, with 7 bases between. The CDR3 runs to 13 residues. Germline V gene data show CDR1 as MDHEN and CDR2 as SYDVKM. In DNA form, the CDR3 reads TGTGCCAGCAGACAGGCTAGCACAGATACGCAGTATTTT. Its translation is CASRQASTDTQYF.

In its sample, this clone was seen a few times. The V call is TRBV6-4, the J call TRBJ2-7, with 10 bases aligning to TRBD1. Germline V gene sequence: CDR1 MRHNA, CDR2 SNTAGT. V was clipped by 7 bases and J by 4 bases; unmatched bases: 4. The CDR3 runs to 13 residues. CDR3 in amino acids: CASTRGQGYEQYF. Written as DNA, the CDR3 is TGTGCCAGCACCCGGGGACAGGGGTACGAGCAGTACTTC.

The chain joins TRBV11-2 to TRBJ2-5; 12 bases fit TRBD2. Germline lookup yields CDR1 SGHAT and CDR2 FQNNGV. The CDR3 spans 15 residues. The J segment lost 3 bases and the V segment lost 3 bases, leaving 2 bases of the junction unmatched. CDR3 region: CASSFRTSGEETQYF. CDR3 DNA sequence: TGTGCCAGCAGCTTTCGGACTAGCGGGGAAGAGACCCAGTACTTC.

V usage is TRBV18 and J usage is TRBJ1-2; D may be TRBD1 (5 bases). The length of the CDR3 is 13 residues. Trimming shortened V by 10 bases and J by 3 bases, and 15 bases separated the two germline ends. Germline lookup yields CDR1 KGHSH and CDR2 LQKENI. CDR3 protein: CAIPRGGDYGYTF. The CDR3 DNA follows: TGTGCCATCCCCCGGGGCGGGGACTATGGCTACACCTTC.